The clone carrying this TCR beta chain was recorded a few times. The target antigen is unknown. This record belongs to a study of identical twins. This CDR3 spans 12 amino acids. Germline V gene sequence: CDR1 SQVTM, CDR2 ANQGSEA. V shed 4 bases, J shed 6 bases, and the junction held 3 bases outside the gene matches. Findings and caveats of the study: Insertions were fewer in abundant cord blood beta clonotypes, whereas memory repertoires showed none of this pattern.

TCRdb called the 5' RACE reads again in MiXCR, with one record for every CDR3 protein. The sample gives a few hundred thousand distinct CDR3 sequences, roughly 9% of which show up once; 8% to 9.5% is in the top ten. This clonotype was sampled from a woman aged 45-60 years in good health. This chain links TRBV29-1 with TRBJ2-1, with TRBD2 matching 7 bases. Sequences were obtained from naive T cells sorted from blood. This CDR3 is CSVGEGSNEQFF. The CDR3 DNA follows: TGCAGCGTTGGGGAGGGAAGCAATGAGCAGTTCTTC.